What follows is one T cell receptor beta chain and its context. Authors' analysis steps: The authors estimated nucleated cell counts from reference gene primer amplification. Measured with immunoSEQ multiplex PCR; TCRdb has only the in-frame clones, and not every one. Clone size and the V and J calls come from that table; the DNA yielded D and trimming. This repertoire shows over 130,000 clones, around 78% found once; its top ten account for 3.5% to 5.5%. The data are from a study of blood T cell repertoires in COVID-19. The sequence derives from a woman aged 80 or older with active or convalescent COVID-19. Sequencing was done on a sample of peripheral blood.

CDR3 residues: CASSHSDRGNQPQHF. CDR3 DNA: TGCGCCAGCAGCCATTCGGACAGGGGTAATCAGCCCCAGCATTTT. This chain connects TRBV4-1 to TRBJ1-5; 9 bases agree with TRBD1. The germline CDR1 and CDR2 sequences are MGHRA and YSYEKL. Unmatched junction bases numbered 4, after V lost 3 bases and J lost 4 bases. The CDR3 extends over 15 amino acids.